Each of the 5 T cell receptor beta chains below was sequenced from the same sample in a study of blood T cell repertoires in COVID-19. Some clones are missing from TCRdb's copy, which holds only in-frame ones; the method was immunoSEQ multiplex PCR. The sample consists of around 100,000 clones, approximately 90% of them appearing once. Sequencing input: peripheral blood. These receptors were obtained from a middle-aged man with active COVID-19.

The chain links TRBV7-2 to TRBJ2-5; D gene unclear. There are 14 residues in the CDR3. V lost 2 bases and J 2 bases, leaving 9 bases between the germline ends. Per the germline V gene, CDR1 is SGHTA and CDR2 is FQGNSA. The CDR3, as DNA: TGTGCCAGCAGCTTAAGTTCCGGGCAAGAGACCCAGTACTTC. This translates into CASSLSSGQETQYF.

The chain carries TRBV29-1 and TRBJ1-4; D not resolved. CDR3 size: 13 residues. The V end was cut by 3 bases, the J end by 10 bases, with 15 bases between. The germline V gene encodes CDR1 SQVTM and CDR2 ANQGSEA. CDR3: CSVDTGIGGKLFF. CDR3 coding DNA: TGCAGCGTTGATACGGGGATAGGTGGAAAACTGTTTTTT.

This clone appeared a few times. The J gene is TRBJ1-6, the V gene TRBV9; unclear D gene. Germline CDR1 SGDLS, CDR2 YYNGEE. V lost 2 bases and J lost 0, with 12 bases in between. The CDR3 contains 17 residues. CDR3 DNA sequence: TGTGCCAGCAGCGTCGGTGACGGGAGCTCCTATAATTCACCCCTCCACTTT. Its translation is CASSVGDGSSYNSPLHF.

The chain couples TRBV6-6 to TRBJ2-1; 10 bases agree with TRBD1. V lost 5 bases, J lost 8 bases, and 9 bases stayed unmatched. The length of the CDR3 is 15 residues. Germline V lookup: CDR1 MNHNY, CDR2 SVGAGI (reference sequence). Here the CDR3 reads CASSLTGQGFDEQFF. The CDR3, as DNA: TGTGCCAGCAGTCTTACGGGACAGGGGTTCGATGAGCAGTTCTTC.

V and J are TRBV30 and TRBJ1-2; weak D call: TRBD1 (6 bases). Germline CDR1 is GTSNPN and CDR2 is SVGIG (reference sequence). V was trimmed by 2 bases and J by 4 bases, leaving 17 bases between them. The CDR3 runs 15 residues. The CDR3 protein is CAWSIRTERGYGYTF. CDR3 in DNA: TGTGCCTGGAGTATCCGGACAGAAAGAGGCTATGGCTACACCTTC. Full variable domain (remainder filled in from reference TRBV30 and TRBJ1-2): SQTIHQWPATLVQPVGSPLSLECTVEGTSNPNLYWYRQAAGRGLQLLFYSVGIGQISSEVPQNLSASRPQDRQFILSSKKLLLSDSGFYLCAWSIRTERGYGYTFGSGTRLTVV.